One and the same sample provided the 29 T cell receptor beta chains below, sequenced in a study of long-term antiretroviral therapy in people with HIV. Runs used v3.0 of the immunoSEQ assay and were done at survey level. The protocol was immunoSEQ multiplex PCR, while the TCRdb copy is restricted to in-frame clones and leaves out a portion. This table holds some 31,000 clones, around 97% found once. The source was unsorted PBMCs, collected 7.6 years after starting antiretroviral therapy. The receptors shown here come from a man younger than 40 with HIV.

The chain has TRBV9 and TRBJ2-1; 9 bases are a match to TRBD2. This CDR3 comprises 16 residues. V trimming: 4 bases; J trimming: 7 bases; junction bases outside the gene matches: 12. The V gene's germline CDR1 is SGDLS and CDR2 YYNGEE. In DNA, the CDR3 is TGTGCCAGCAGCATACTAGCGGGCGTGCGCGGTAATGAGCAGTTCTTC. Translation: CASSILAGVRGNEQFF.

V and J are TRBV18 and TRBJ2-1, with TRBD2 identical over 10 bases. CDR1 KGHSH and CDR2 LQKENI come from the germline V gene. The CDR3 length is 15 residues. Trimming cost V 6 bases and J 2 bases; bases outside gene matches: 4. The CDR3 bases are TGTGCCAGCTCCCCTAGCGGGAGTACCTACAATGAGCAGTTCTTC. Translating gives CASSPSGSTYNEQFF.

The chain combines TRBV9 with TRBJ1-5; 9 bases align to TRBD1. Per germline, CDR1 SGDLS and CDR2 YYNGEE. CDR3 length: 14 amino acids. After removal of 7 bases from V and 6 bases from J, the junction contained 8 bases not matched to a gene. In DNA form, the CDR3 reads TGTGCCAGCCCCCGGACAGGGGTATGTCAGCCCCAGCATTTT. This sequence encodes CASPRTGVCQPQHF.

The chain employs TRBV6-1 and TRBJ2-5, with 7 bases matching TRBD1. The germline CDR1 and CDR2 sequences are MNHNS and SASEGT. This CDR3 is 15 amino acids long. With 2 bases clipped from V and 4 bases from J, the junction kept 7 bases outside the gene matches. The CDR3 nucleotides are TGTGCCAGCAGTGAACAGGGGGAGATCGTAGAGACCCAGTACTTC. Its protein is CASSEQGEIVETQYF.

The CDR3 nucleotides are TGCGCCAGCAGCCCGGACCTTACCTACGAGCAGTACTTC. Translated, it gives CASSPDLTYEQYF. The chain combines TRBV4-1 with TRBJ2-7; no firm D call. V shed 4 bases and J shed 2 bases, with 9 bases lying between them. Germline loops: CDR1 MGHRA, CDR2 YSYEKL. The CDR3 consists of 13 residues.

The J gene is TRBJ1-1, the V gene TRBV7-6; D not resolved. CDR3 length equals 13 residues. The V gene's germline CDR1 is SGHVS and CDR2 FNYEAQ. Trimming removed 1 base at V and 1 base at J, with 4 bases between. CDR3: CASSLDENTEAFF. CDR3 sequence (DNA): TGTGCCAGCAGCTTAGACGAGAACACTGAAGCTTTCTTT.

This clone was recorded only once. The junction departs from germline at one end; a sequencing error may be responsible. The same CDR3 is also encoded by other DNA sequences in this sample. The V gene is TRBV6-5, the J gene TRBJ1-1; 7 bases map to TRBD1. The V gene's germline CDR1 is MNHEY and CDR2 SVGAGI. The CDR3 is made up of 14 amino acids. The CDR3 region has the DNA TGTGCCAGCAGTTACCAACAGGGGAACACTGAGGCTTTCTTT. This sequence encodes CASSYQQGNTEAFF.

This clone came up a few times. The chain couples TRBV5-1 to TRBJ1-2; D is unclear. The CDR3 is 15 amino acids. Germline CDR1 is SGHRS and CDR2 is YFSETQ. V lost 0 bases, J lost 5 bases, and 14 bases lay in between. The chain's CDR3 is CASSLARWVVYGYTF. CDR3 sequence (DNA): TGCGCCAGCAGCTTGGCCAGGTGGGTAGTATATGGCTACACCTTC.

The V and J genes are TRBV2 and TRBJ2-2; 7 nucleotides agree with TRBD1. With V trimmed by 5 bases and J by 7 bases, 7 bases remained unmatched. The CDR3 extends over 14 amino acids. The germline V gene has CDR1 SNHLY and CDR2 FYNNEI. CDR3 nucleotide sequence: TGTGCCAGCAGTTGGACAGGCGGCAACGGGGAGCTGTTTTTT. Its translation: CASSWTGGNGELFF.

The V gene is TRBV29-1, the J gene TRBJ1-2; maybe TRBD1 (6 bases). V shed 4 bases and J shed 4 bases, with 13 bases lying between them. The CDR3 runs to 13 residues. Germline CDR1 and CDR2: SQVTM and ANQGSEA. CDR3 DNA: TGCAGCGTTGTAACAGGGAGGTCCTATGGCTACACCTTC. Translated, it gives CSVVTGRSYGYTF.

This chain connects TRBV6-6 to TRBJ2-1; D is ambiguous. Germline V gene sequence: CDR1 MNHNY, CDR2 SVGAGI (reference sequence). V was clipped by 6 bases and J by 4 bases, with 10 bases between them. This CDR3 comprises 13 residues. The CDR3 loop is CASRYGTYNEQFF. The CDR3 bases are TGTGCCAGCAGGTACGGAACGTACAATGAGCAGTTCTTC.

The chain uses TRBV29-1 and TRBJ2-4, with D possibly TRBD1 on 6 matching bases. V was shortened by 3 bases and J by 9 bases, with 12 bases between the two germline ends. Germline values: CDR1 SQVTM, CDR2 ANQGSEA. The CDR3 contains 12 residues. CDR3 loop: CSVEWGLGIQYF. CDR3 DNA: TGCAGCGTTGAGTGGGGGCTAGGCATTCAGTACTTC.

The chain joins TRBV4-1 to TRBJ2-5; a weak D match, TRBD2 (5 bases). Germline CDR1 MGHRA, CDR2 YSYEKL. The germline V and J ends were trimmed by 0 bases and 1 base, with 12 bases remaining between them. The CDR3 has 16 amino acids. For the CDR3, the DNA is TGCGCCAGCAGCCAAGAGGCGGCGGGCCTCCAAGAGACCCAGTACTTC. The encoded protein is CASSQEAAGLQETQYF.

V is TRBV29-1 and J is TRBJ1-2; D remains unclear. V was trimmed by 6 bases and J by 0 bases, leaving 5 bases between them. The CDR3 is 11 residues long. Per germline, CDR1 SQVTM and CDR2 ANQGSEA. CDR3 sequence reads: CSVTTNYGYTF. The CDR3 coding sequence is TGCAGCGTGACGACTAACTATGGCTACACCTTC.

This clone appeared once. The chain has TRBV5-1 and TRBJ2-5; 7 positions match TRBD2. CDR3 size: 16 residues. CDR1 and CDR2 (germline): SGHRS, YFSETQ. J was trimmed by 1 base and V by 0 bases; bases with no gene match: 6. The chain's CDR3 is CASSLADGRTQETQYF. The CDR3 DNA reads TGCGCCAGCAGCTTGGCGGACGGGAGGACCCAAGAGACCCAGTACTTC.

The rearrangement links TRBV2 to TRBJ1-3; D gene unclear. The CDR3 extends over 13 amino acids. Germline CDR1 and CDR2: SNHLY and FYNNEI. V shed 7 bases and J shed 5 bases, with 12 bases lying between them. As DNA, the CDR3 is TGTGCCAGCACCTACGGAGAAAGAAACACCATATATTTT. It is translated as CASTYGERNTIYF.

The chain is built from TRBV29-1 and TRBJ1-2, with 11 nucleotides matching TRBD1. The CDR3 is 13 residues long. The germline gives CDR1 SQVTM, CDR2 ANQGSEA. The J segment lost 4 bases and the V segment lost 4 bases, leaving 2 bases of the junction unmatched. The CDR3 region has the DNA TGCAGCGTTGCGGACAGGGGGCCCTATGGCTACACCTTC. Residues: CSVADRGPYGYTF.

The V gene is TRBV7-2, the J gene TRBJ1-6; D possibly corresponds to TRBD1 (6 bases). Germline CDR1 and CDR2: SGHTA and FQGNSA. The CDR3 has 16 amino acids. V lost 6 bases to trimming and J lost 0 bases, with 12 bases between them. CDR3 sequence reads: CASSPQGSSYNSPLHF. The DNA of the CDR3 is TGTGCCAGCAGTCCACAGGGTAGCTCCTATAATTCACCCCTCCACTTT.

The chain combines TRBV5-4 with TRBJ1-2; D call uncertain. Trimming shortened V by 0 bases and J by 1 base, and 4 bases separated the two germline ends. The CDR3 is 13 amino acids. Germline V gives CDR1 SGHNT, CDR2 YYREEE (reference sequence). The CDR3 protein is CASSLGDNYGYTF. CDR3 coding DNA: TGTGCCAGCAGCTTGGGAGATAACTATGGCTACACCTTC.

The CDR3 region has the DNA TGTGCCAGCAGTTTAACCGGGATAAGCTCCTACGAGCAGTACTTC. The encoded protein is CASSLTGISSYEQYF. The chain combines TRBV28 with TRBJ2-7; a weak D match, TRBD2 (5 bases). The CDR3 sequence is 15 residues long. Looked up from germline, CDR1 is MDHEN and CDR2 is SYDVKM. The V end lost 2 bases, the J end lost 0 bases, and 11 bases lay between the germline ends.

V gene TRBV2 combines with J gene TRBJ2-7, with D possibly matching TRBD2 (6 bases). CDR3 length equals 14 residues. From germline, CDR1 is SNHLY and CDR2 FYNNEI. The V end was cut by 8 bases, the J end by 4 bases, with 18 bases between. As DNA, the CDR3 is TGTGCCAGCGGGTTGGAGGGAGGTTCTTACGAGCAGTACTTC. Its protein is CASGLEGGSYEQYF.

This clone was recorded once. This chain uses TRBV7-2 with TRBJ1-2; D possibly corresponds to TRBD1 (5 bases). Trimming shortened V by 7 bases and J by 4 bases, and 22 bases separated the two germline ends. CDR3 length: 16 residues. Germline values: CDR1 SGHTA, CDR2 FQGNSA. The CDR3 loop is CASTISGPGRLYGYTF. The CDR3 coding sequence is TGTGCCAGCACCATAAGCGGCCCAGGGAGGCTCTATGGCTACACCTTC.

This clone was seen just once. V is TRBV4-3 and J is TRBJ1-5; the match to TRBD1 covers 7 bases. This CDR3 comprises 15 residues. Germline values: CDR1 LGHNA, CDR2 YSLEER. Trimming removed 0 bases from V and 6 bases from J; junction bases left unmatched: 5. This CDR3 reads CASSQDRQGRQPQHF. DNA of the CDR3: TGCGCCAGCAGCCAAGATCGACAGGGTCGTCAGCCCCAGCATTTT.

The chain has TRBV13 and TRBJ2-3; TRBD1 matches 12 bases. Germline V gene sequence: CDR1 PRHDT, CDR2 FYEKMQ (reference sequence). With 3 bases clipped from V and 6 bases from J, the junction kept 7 bases outside the gene matches. The CDR3 consists of 16 residues. DNA for the CDR3: TGTGCCAGCAGCTTGGGGACAGGGGGCGTGGGGGATACGCAGTATTTT. It translates to CASSLGTGGVGDTQYF.

The chain carries TRBV19 and TRBJ1-2; D unclear. Trimming removed 7 bases at V and 2 bases at J, with 20 bases between. CDR3 length: 16 residues. Germline V gives CDR1 LNHDA, CDR2 SQIVND (reference sequence). Here the CDR3 reads CASKGGRGPPNYGYTF. CDR3 nucleotide sequence: TGTGCCAGTAAGGGTGGCCGGGGTCCCCCAAACTATGGCTACACCTTC.

This sequence joins TRBV28 and TRBJ1-4; TRBD1 matches 9 bases. The CDR3 loop spans 14 amino acids. Unmatched junction bases numbered 4, after V lost 7 bases and J lost 4 bases. Germline loops: CDR1 MDHEN, CDR2 SYDVKM. This CDR3 is CASTLTGGNEKLFF. For the CDR3, the DNA is TGTGCCAGCACCTTGACAGGGGGTAATGAAAAACTGTTTTTT.

This rearrangement joins TRBV7-9 to TRBJ2-7; TRBD2 matches at 8 bases. The V gene's germline CDR1 is SEHNR and CDR2 FQNEAQ (reference sequence). With 5 bases clipped from V and 2 bases from J, the junction kept 5 bases outside the gene matches. CDR3 size: 14 residues. The CDR3 DNA follows: TGTGCCAGCAGCCAAACTAGCGGTCCCTACGAGCAGTACTTC. It translates to CASSQTSGPYEQYF.

The J gene is TRBJ1-1, the V gene TRBV6-5; a possible D gene is TRBD1 (5 bases). The ends were cut back, 6 bases at V and 1 base at J, with 12 bases in the middle. The CDR3 sequence is 14 residues long. The V gene's germline CDR1 is MNHEY and CDR2 SVGAGI. CDR3 region: CASSLDSRNTEAFF. The CDR3 DNA reads as TGTGCCAGCAGCTTAGACAGCCGGAACACTGAAGCTTTCTTT.

This sequence joins TRBV19 and TRBJ1-5; TRBD1 matches at 7 bases. V lost 5 bases and J lost 3; bases outside the gene matches: 10. Germline CDR1 LNHDA, CDR2 SQIVND (reference sequence). This CDR3 comprises 16 residues. CDR3 coding DNA: TGTGCCAGTAGTCCCCGACAGGGTTGGAACAATCAGCCCCAGCATTTT. Protein: CASSPRQGWNNQPQHF.